This T cell receptor beta chain was recorded in a study of shared clonotypes between healthy human individuals. The study's findings and limits: When naive CD4 clonotypes were compared across a few donors, roughly 4.9% were shared. Generally, naive subsets (rather than memory subsets) showed larger estimated richness.

Participating donors were healthy, HIV-negative adults free of recent acute infections or vaccinations. Memory CD4+ cells were the fraction left after CD45RA+ naive selection. In the case of this clone: What it binds is unknown. This same CDR3 is encoded by further DNA sequences in the sample.

Sequencing used immunoSEQ multiplex PCR; TCRdb keeps in-frame clones, though not all of them. The table shows approximately 2.5 million clones, with just over 90% occurring only once. The clonotype originates from a young man in good health. The source material was naive CD4+ T cells sorted from blood. The subset here: CD45RA+ positively selected.

The chain's CDR3 is CASSSGQGGQPQHF. The CDR3 nucleotides are TGTGCCAGCAGTTCCGGACAGGGCGGTCAGCCCCAGCATTTT. The chain recombines TRBV6-5 with TRBJ1-5; 8 bases are a match to TRBD1. V trimming: 4 bases; J trimming: 6 bases; junction bases outside the gene matches: 5. CDR3 size: 14 residues. Germline V gene sequence: CDR1 MNHEY, CDR2 SVGAGI.